The TCR beta chain under discussion was sequenced for a study of blood T cell repertoires in COVID-19. Study overall: T cells, B-cell-depleted T cells, or PBMCs provided the cDNA or gDNA that served as material.

In terms of age and location, participants ranged from roughly 18 to 95 years and lived in under 30 US areas. Participants had their cohort set by participant-reported clinical history. The authors' processing: Amplified reference gene primers provided the basis for estimating nucleated cell counts. Profiling relied on immunoSEQ multiplex PCR, and the TCRdb table lists in-frame clones only, not all of them. From that table come the V and J calls and clone size; the DNA was used to work out D and trimming. The table shows under 150,000 clones, with 80% to 90% occurring only once. Germline V gives CDR1 LNHDA, CDR2 SQIVND (reference sequence). Trimming pared 2 bases from V and 2 bases from J, leaving 18 bases between. The CDR3 spans 17 residues.

The rearrangement uses TRBV19 and TRBJ1-1, with no clear D. Sequenced input: PBMCs or T cells enriched from blood (not recorded which). The sequence came from a woman aged 50 to 65 who had recovered from COVID-19. The CDR3 DNA reads as TGTGCCAGTAGTATAACAAGCGGTGCGCACGGAAACACTGAAGCTTTCTTT. Its protein is CASSITSGAHGNTEAFF.